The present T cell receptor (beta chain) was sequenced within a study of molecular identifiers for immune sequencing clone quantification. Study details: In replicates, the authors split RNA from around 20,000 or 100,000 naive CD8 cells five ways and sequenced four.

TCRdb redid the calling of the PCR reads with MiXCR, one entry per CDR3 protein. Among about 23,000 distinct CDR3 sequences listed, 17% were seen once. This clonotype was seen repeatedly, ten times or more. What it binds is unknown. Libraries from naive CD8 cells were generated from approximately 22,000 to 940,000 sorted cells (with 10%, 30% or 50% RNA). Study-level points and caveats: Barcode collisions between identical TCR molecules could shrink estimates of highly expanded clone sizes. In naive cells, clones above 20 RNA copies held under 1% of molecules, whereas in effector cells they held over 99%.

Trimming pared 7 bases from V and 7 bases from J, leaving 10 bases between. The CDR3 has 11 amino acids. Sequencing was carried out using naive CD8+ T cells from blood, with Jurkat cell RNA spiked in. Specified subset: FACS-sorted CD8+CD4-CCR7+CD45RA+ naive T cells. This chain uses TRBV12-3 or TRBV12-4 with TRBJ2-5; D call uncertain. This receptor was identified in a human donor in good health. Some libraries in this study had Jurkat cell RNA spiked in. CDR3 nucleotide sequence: TGTGCCAGCATCCTTTCGGGGACCCAGTACTTC. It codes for CASILSGTQYF.